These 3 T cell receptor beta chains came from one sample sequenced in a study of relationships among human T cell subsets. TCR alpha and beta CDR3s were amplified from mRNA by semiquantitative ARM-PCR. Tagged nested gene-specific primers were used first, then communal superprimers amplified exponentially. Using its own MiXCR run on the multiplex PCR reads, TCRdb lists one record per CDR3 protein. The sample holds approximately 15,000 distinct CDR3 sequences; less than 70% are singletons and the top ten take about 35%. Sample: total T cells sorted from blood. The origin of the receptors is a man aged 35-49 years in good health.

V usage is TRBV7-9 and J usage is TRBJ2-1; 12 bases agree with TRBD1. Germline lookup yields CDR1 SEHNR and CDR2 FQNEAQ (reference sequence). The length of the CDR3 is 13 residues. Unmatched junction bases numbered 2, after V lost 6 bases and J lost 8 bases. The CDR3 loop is CASRGQGADEQFF. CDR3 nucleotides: TGTGCCAGCAGGGGACAGGGGGCCGATGAGCAGTTCTTC.

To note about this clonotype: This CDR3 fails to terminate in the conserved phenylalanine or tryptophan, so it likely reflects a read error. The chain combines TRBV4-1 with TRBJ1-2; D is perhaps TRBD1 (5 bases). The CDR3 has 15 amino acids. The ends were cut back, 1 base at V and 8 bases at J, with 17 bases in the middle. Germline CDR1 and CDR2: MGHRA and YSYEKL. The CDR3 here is CASSQVGKGLGGYTL. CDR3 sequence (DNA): TGCGCCAGCAGCCAAGTGGGGAAGGGACTGGGCGGCTACACCCTC.

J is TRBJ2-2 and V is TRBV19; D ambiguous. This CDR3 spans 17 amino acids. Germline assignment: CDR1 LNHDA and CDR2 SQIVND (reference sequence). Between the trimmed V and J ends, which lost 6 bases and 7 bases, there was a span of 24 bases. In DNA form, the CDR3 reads TGTGCCAGTAGGTTCTTAGGAGAAGGGATCGGTCACGGGGAGCTGTTTTTT. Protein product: CASRFLGEGIGHGELFF.